This T cell receptor beta chain appears in the sequencing data of a study of OX40 agonist ivuxolimab in advanced cancers. Whole-study context: Ivuxolimab was delivered to patients intravenously every 2 weeks at doses spanning 0.01 to 10 mg/kg. Prior checkpoint blockade (anti-PD-1, anti-PD-L1 or anti-CTLA-4) was permitted; 40% had it.

Study observations and caveats: Among T cells, CD8+ cells averaged more expanded clones than CD4+ cells. No determination was made of the antigen specificity of the expanded peripheral T cells.

Repertoires were generated with immunoSEQ multiplex PCR, while TCRdb's copy carries only in-frame clones and drops some. Of fewer than 14,000 clones detected, about 74% appear once; the ten largest clones hold roughly 37%. The CDR3 consists of 14 residues. From germline, CDR1 is SEHNR and CDR2 FQNEAQ (reference sequence). Trimming at V came to 2 bases and at J to 6 bases, leaving 5 bases not matched to a gene. Turning to this clone: Its target is not known.

The J gene is TRBJ2-7, the V gene TRBV7-9; the match to TRBD2 covers 9 bases. The sequence was collected from an adult with an advanced solid tumor such as melanoma, head and neck, liver or kidney cancer. Material: CD4+ or CD8+ T cells sorted from blood, obtained in a trial of the OX40 agonist ivuxolimab. The CDR3 nucleotides are TGTGCCAGCAGCTTACCCGGGACTAGCAGCGAGCAGTACTTC. Protein sequence: CASSLPGTSSEQYF.